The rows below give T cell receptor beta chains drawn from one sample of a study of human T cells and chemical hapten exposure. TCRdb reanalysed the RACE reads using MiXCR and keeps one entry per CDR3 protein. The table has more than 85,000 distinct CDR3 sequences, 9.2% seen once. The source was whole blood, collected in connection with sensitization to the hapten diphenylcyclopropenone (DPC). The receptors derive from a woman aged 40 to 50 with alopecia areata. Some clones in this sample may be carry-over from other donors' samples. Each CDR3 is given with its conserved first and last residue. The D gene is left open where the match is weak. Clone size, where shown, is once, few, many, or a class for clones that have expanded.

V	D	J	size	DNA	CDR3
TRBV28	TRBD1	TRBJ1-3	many	TGTGCCACCCTATCGACAGGGGATCTCTCTGGAAACACCATATATTTT	CATLSTGDLSGNTIYF
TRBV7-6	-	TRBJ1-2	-	TGTGCCAGCAGTCCTGTACTCGGACACCTTAACTATGGCTACACCTTC	CASSPVLGHLNYGYTF
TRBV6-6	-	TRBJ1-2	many	TGTGCCAGCAGTCCCCTCGCCCGGGGGCAAGGAGCTAACTATGGCTACACCTTC	CASSPLARGQGANYGYTF
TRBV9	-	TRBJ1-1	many	TGTGCCAGCAGCGCCGTAACAGGGTTGAACACTGAAGCTTTCTTT	CASSAVTGLNTEAFF
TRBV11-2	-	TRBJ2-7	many	TGTGCCAGCGCTCCCGGGGGGCCGGGGGAGCAGTACTTC	CASAPGGPGEQYF
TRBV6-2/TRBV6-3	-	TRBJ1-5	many	TGTGCCAGCAGTTACTCAGACAGGCAGCCCCAGCATTTT	CASSYSDRQPQHF
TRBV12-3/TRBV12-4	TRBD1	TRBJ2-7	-	TGTGCCAGCAGTTTTGGGACAGGGGGCCTCGAGCAGTACTTC	CASSFGTGGLEQYF
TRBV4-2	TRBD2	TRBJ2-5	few	TGTGCCAGCAGCCAACTCTACCCCAGCGGGGGGGGCCGGGAGACCCAGTACTTC	CASSQLYPSGGGRETQYF
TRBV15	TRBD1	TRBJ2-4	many	TGTGCCACCAGCGACGGACAGGGATACATTCAGTACTTC	CATSDGQGYIQYF
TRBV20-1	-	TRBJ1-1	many	TGCAGTGCTTCGACAGTGATGAACACTGAAGCTTTCTTT	CSASTVMNTEAFF
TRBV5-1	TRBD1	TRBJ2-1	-	TGCGCCAGCAGCCCCGAAGGACAGGGTCATTCCTACAATGAGCAGTTCTTC	CASSPEGQGHSYNEQFF
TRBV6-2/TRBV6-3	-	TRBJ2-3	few	TGTGCCAGCAGGGTGGCCGGAGGGGATACGCAGTATTTT	CASRVAGGDTQYF
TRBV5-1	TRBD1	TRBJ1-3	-	TGCGCCAGCAGCGCCGGGACAGCTGGAAACACCATATATTTT	CASSAGTAGNTIYF
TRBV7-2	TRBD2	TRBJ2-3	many	TGTGCCAGCAGCTTAGCTAGCGGGGGCACAGATACGCAGTATTTT	CASSLASGGTDTQYF
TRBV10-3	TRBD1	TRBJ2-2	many	TGTGCCATCGCACTGGGACAGGGGTTTCCCGGGGAGCTGTTTTTT	CAIALGQGFPGELFF
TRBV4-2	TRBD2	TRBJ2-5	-	TGTGCCAGCAGCAAGGGACTAGCGGGGGGCGAGGGAGAGACCCAGTACTTC	CASSKGLAGGEGETQYF
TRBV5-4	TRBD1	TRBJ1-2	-	TGTGCCAGCAGCTCGGGGGTCGGACAGGGGCGCTATGGCTACACCTTC	CASSSGVGQGRYGYTF
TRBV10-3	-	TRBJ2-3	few	TGTGCCATCAGTGAGTCTCACCAAACAGGGAGGCGCACAGATACGCAGTATTTT	CAISESHQTGRRTDTQYF
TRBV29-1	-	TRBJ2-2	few	TGCAGCGTTGTAGACGGAAACACCGGGGAGCTGTTTTTT	CSVVDGNTGELFF
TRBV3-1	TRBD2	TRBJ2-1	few	TGTGCCAGCAGCCCTGCGGGAGGGTTGGGCTACAATGAGCAGTTCTTC	CASSPAGGLGYNEQFF
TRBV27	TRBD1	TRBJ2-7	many	TGTGCCAGCAGTTTATCGGCAGGGGGTAGTGCCTACGAGCAGTACTTC	CASSLSAGGSAYEQYF
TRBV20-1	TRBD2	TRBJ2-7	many	TGCAGTGCTAGAGGCCCAGGACTAGCGGGGGGTTTTTACGAGCAGTACTTC	CSARGPGLAGGFYEQYF